This is a list of T cell receptor beta chains from one sample in a study of blood T cell repertoires in COVID-19. Assay used: immunoSEQ multiplex PCR; TCRdb lists only in-frame clones, some missing. The table records some 240,000 clones, 84% of them present only once. The sequencing sample was made of peripheral blood. These receptors were obtained from a woman aged 40 to 50 who had recovered from COVID-19. Both conserved end residues are part of each CDR3. D genes are given only for firm matches. Clone sizes are given selectively: once, few, many, or a class where the clone is expanded.

once TRBJ1-5 TRBV6-5 TRBD1 CASSRQGANQPQHF TGTGCCAGCAGTCGACAGGGGGCGAACCAGCCCCAGCATTTT
. TRBJ2-7 TRBV9 . CASSPISSGEQYF TGTGCCAGCAGCCCCATCAGTTCGGGCGAGCAGTACTTC
once TRBJ2-2 TRBV3-1/TRBV3-2 . CASSRLAGGGTGKLFF TGTGCCAGCAGCCGCCTGGCCGGGGGAGGCACCGGGAAGCTGTTTTTT
. TRBJ1-1 TRBV23-1 TRBD1 CASSPPGQGRNTEAFF TGCGCCAGCAGTCCCCCCGGACAGGGAAGGAACACTGAAGCTTTCTTT
. TRBJ2-7 TRBV6-5 . CASSYNSGEGYEQYF TGTGCCAGCAGTTACAACTCAGGGGAGGGCTACGAGCAGTACTTC
. TRBJ2-1 TRBV28 . CASSTPTDYNEQFF TGTGCCAGCAGCACCCCGACAGACTACAATGAGCAGTTCTTC
. TRBJ2-1 TRBV7-9 . CASSLARSSPLEQFF TGTGCCAGCAGCTTAGCGCGCAGTAGCCCTCTTGAGCAGTTCTTC
. TRBJ2-1 TRBV7-9 . CASSPSRGRNEQFF TGTGCCAGCAGCCCCTCACGGGGGAGGAATGAGCAGTTCTTC
. TRBJ2-3 TRBV6-5 TRBD1 CASSSPDRGTDTQYF TGTGCCAGCAGTTCCCCGGACAGGGGAACAGATACGCAGTATTTT
. TRBJ2-3 TRBV7-3 . CASSLTGNGGQGTDTQYF TGTGCCAGCAGCTTAACAGGCAACGGGGGGCAAGGCACAGATACGCAGTATTTT
. TRBJ2-3 TRBV7-3 TRBD2 CASSLSGGAQVDTQYF TGTGCCAGCAGCTTAAGCGGGGGGGCCCAGGTAGATACGCAGTATTTT
. TRBJ1-1 TRBV10-3 TRBD1 CAISAVEGAFNTEAFF TGTGCCATCAGCGCCGTAGAGGGGGCTTTTAACACTGAAGCTTTCTTT
. TRBJ1-6 TRBV7-9 . CASSLVRGVKYSPLHF TGTGCCAGCAGCCTAGTCCGCGGGGTAAAATATTCACCCCTCCACTTT
. TRBJ1-5 TRBV19 TRBD1 CASSTSTGGVYQPQHF TGTGCCAGTAGTACTTCGACAGGGGGCGTGTATCAGCCCCAGCATTTT
. TRBJ1-6 TRBV3-1/TRBV3-2 TRBD1 CASSPRSGQAYSPLHF TGTGCCAGCAGCCCACGATCAGGACAGGCGTATTCACCCCTCCACTTT
. TRBJ1-1 TRBV5-1 . CASSSDGVATEAFF TGCGCCAGCAGCTCGGACGGGGTTGCCACTGAAGCTTTCTTT
. TRBJ2-3 TRBV5-1 . CASSLSGADTQYF TGCGCCAGCAGCTTATCAGGGGCAGATACGCAGTATTTT
. TRBJ2-3 TRBV19 TRBD2 CASSIGASGTDTQYF TGTGCCAGTAGTATAGGAGCTAGCGGTACAGATACGCAGTATTTT
. TRBJ2-7 TRBV7-2 TRBD1 CASSGGTGRSSYEQYF TGTGCCAGCAGCGGGGGGACAGGGCGGTCTTCCTACGAGCAGTACTTC
. TRBJ1-2 TRBV10-3 . CAISVEEGYGYTF TGTGCCATCAGTGTTGAGGAGGGCTATGGCTACACCTTC
. TRBJ1-1 TRBV9 . CASSESLGVNTEAFF TGTGCCAGCAGCGAGAGCTTAGGGGTGAACACTGAAGCTTTCTTT